The clone carrying this T cell receptor (beta chain) was seen a single time. Its antigen remains unidentified. These data belong to a study of T cells in Graves' hyperthyroidism and ophthalmopathy. The germline V and J ends were trimmed by 5 bases and 0 bases, with 13 bases remaining between them. The CDR3 totals 15 residues. Per germline, CDR1 SEHNR and CDR2 FQNEAQ (reference sequence). Uncontrolled infections, other autoimmune diseases, pregnancy or lactation led to exclusion of patients. RNA transcripts were the template for amplifying TCR beta CDR3 regions. Initially, a first-round RT-PCR of the TCR CDR3 employed the HTBI primer set. TCRdb reprocessed the multiplex PCR reads with MiXCR, giving one entry per CDR3 protein. Of some 800,000 distinct CDR3 sequences listed, roughly 40% are singletons. Findings and caveats of the study: Ophthalmopathy was told apart from stable hyperthyroidism by a 13 V-J model.

The TCR sequence derives from a man aged 18-30 years with Graves' hyperthyroidism. The chain has TRBV7-9 and TRBJ1-2; D is unresolved. The sequenced material came from blood. As DNA, the CDR3 is TGTGCCAGCAGCCAATCAGGTTCCACTAACTATGGCTACACCTTC. It encodes CASSQSGSTNYGYTF.